This entry lists 30 T cell receptor beta chains sequenced from one sample in a study of blood T cell repertoires in COVID-19. TCRdb's table, derived via immunoSEQ multiplex PCR, lists solely in-frame clones and lacks some. The profile covers 170,000 or so clones, with 88% appearing a single time and roughly 9% taken by the ten largest. The sample comprised PBMCs or T cells enriched from blood (not recorded which). The receptor source for this set is a woman aged 18-29 years who had recovered from COVID-19.

The chain recombines TRBV18 with TRBJ1-5, with TRBD1 identical over 8 bases. CDR1 KGHSH and CDR2 LQKENI come from the germline V gene. This CDR3 region has 16 residues. Unmatched junction bases numbered 10, after V lost 6 bases and J lost 3 bases. CDR3 region: CASSHSGQGPNQPQHF. The CDR3 bases are TGTGCCAGCTCCCACTCAGGACAGGGCCCCAATCAGCCCCAGCATTTT. The entire variable domain, with the rest obtained from reference TRBV18 and TRBJ1-5, is as follows: NAGVMQNPRHLVRRRGQEARLRCSPMKGHSHVYWYRQLPEEGLKFMVYLQKENIIDESGMPKERFSAEFPKEGPSILRIQQVVRGDSAAYFCASSHSGQGPNQPQHFGDGTRLSIL.

The chain employs TRBV18 and TRBJ1-4, with a tentative D call TRBD1 (5 bases). CDR3 length: 15 amino acids. The germline V gene encodes CDR1 KGHSH and CDR2 LQKENI. V lost 3 bases and J lost 1, with 9 bases in between. The CDR3 here is CASSPPRGTNEKLFF. The CDR3 bases are TGTGCCAGCTCACCCCCAAGGGGAACTAATGAAAAACTGTTTTTT.

As DNA, the CDR3 is TGTGCCAGCTCCACCGGGAACCTTAATAATTCACCCCTCCACTTT. It encodes CASSTGNLNNSPLHF. The rearrangement links TRBV19 to TRBJ1-6; D gene uncertain. The V end was cut by 9 bases, the J end by 5 bases, with 17 bases between. The CDR3 totals 15 residues. Germline-derived CDR1 and CDR2 are LNHDA and SQIVND (reference sequence).

This chain uses TRBV11-2 with TRBJ2-7; the D is unclear. V was clipped by 5 bases and J by 4 bases, with 12 bases between them. This CDR3 region has 13 residues. The germline V gene encodes CDR1 SGHAT and CDR2 FQNNGV. The CDR3 here is CASSLPVLYEQYF. As DNA, the CDR3 is TGTGCCAGCAGCCTTCCGGTCCTTTACGAGCAGTACTTC.

The chain links TRBV11-2 to TRBJ1-2; 7 bases match TRBD1. The CDR3 length is 15 residues. Germline V lookup: CDR1 SGHAT, CDR2 FQNNGV. The V gene end was trimmed by 5 bases and the J gene end by 4 bases; junction bases not matched to a gene: 10. In nucleotides, the CDR3 is TGTGCCAGCAGCCTAACGACAGGGTCCACCTATGGCTACACCTTC. It yields the protein CASSLTTGSTYGYTF. The variable domain in full, completed from reference TRBV11-2 and TRBJ1-2, reads EAGVAQSPRYKIIEKRQSVAFWCNPISGHATLYWYQQILGQGPKLLIQFQNNGVVDDSQLPKDRFSAERLKGVDSTLKIQPAKLEDSAVYLCASSLTTGSTYGYTFGSGTRLTVV.

This clone was recorded once. V is TRBV27 and J is TRBJ2-7, with 7 bases aligning to TRBD2. CDR1 is MNHEY, CDR2 SMNVEV, per germline (reference sequence). V shed 6 bases and J 3 bases; nucleotides not matched to a gene: 14. The length of the CDR3 is 16 residues. This CDR3 reads CASSLRGTGGNYEQYF. The CDR3 DNA is TGTGCCAGCAGCCTTCGAGGGACGGGGGGAAACTACGAGCAGTACTTC.

The rearrangement links TRBV7-9 to TRBJ2-2; 8 nucleotides agree with TRBD1. The CDR3 is made up of 14 amino acids. The germline V gene has CDR1 SEHNR and CDR2 FQNEAQ (reference sequence). Trimming removed 1 base from V and 6 bases from J; junction bases left unmatched: 1. CDR3 bases: TGTGCCAGCAGCTTAGGACAGGGGCCCGGGGAGCTGTTTTTT. Translating it yields CASSLGQGPGELFF.

This chain joins TRBV2 and TRBJ2-1; the match to TRBD2 covers 8 bases. Germline V CDR1 and CDR2: SNHLY, FYNNEI. The CDR3 is 18 residues long. V gave up 3 bases and J gave up 2 bases; unmatched junction bases: 12. CDR3 nucleotides: TGTGCCAGCAGTGATTCCATCAGCATAGCGGGAACCTACAATGAGCAGTTCTTC. This codes for CASSDSISIAGTYNEQFF.

This clone was seen a few times. This sequence joins TRBV19 and TRBJ2-2, with D possibly matching TRBD1 (6 bases). The V gene's germline CDR1 is LNHDA and CDR2 SQIVND (reference sequence). This CDR3 has 13 amino acids. Trimming pared 10 bases from V and 6 bases from J, leaving 15 bases between. The CDR3 sequence: CATQKGDAGELFF. The DNA for the CDR3 is TGTGCCACCCAAAAGGGGGATGCCGGGGAGCTGTTTTTT.

CDR3 coding DNA: TGCGCCAGCAGCCAAGTTAACGAGCAGTACTTC. This gives the protein CASSQVNEQYF. The chain recombines TRBV4-1 with TRBJ2-7; no reliable D call. This CDR3 has 11 residues. Germline V CDR1 and CDR2: MGHRA, YSYEKL. V lost 1 base, J lost 5 bases, and 3 bases lay in between.

The chain recombines TRBV7-9 with TRBJ2-5, with TRBD2 matching over 15 bases. CDR3 size: 17 residues. CDR1 and CDR2 (germline): SEHNR, FQNEAQ (reference sequence). The junction had 9 bases not matched to a gene; V was cut back by 6 bases and J by 4 bases. CDR3 sequence (DNA): TGTGCCAGCAGTTTTAGAGGACTAGCGGGAGGGCTAGAGACCCAGTACTTC. This encodes CASSFRGLAGGLETQYF.

This clone was recorded only once. The chain joins TRBV18 to TRBJ1-1; D perhaps matches TRBD1 (6 bases). From germline, CDR1 is KGHSH and CDR2 LQKENI. Trimming shortened V by 5 bases and J by 7 bases, and 14 bases separated the two germline ends. The CDR3 totals 13 residues. CDR3 loop: CASSFNRDGEAFF. CDR3 nucleotides: TGTGCCAGCTCATTCAACAGGGATGGTGAAGCTTTCTTT.

The CDR3 coding sequence is TGTGCCAGCAGTCCGTCAGGCGGGGATGAGCAGTTCTTC. Its translation: CASSPSGGDEQFF. This chain uses TRBV27 with TRBJ2-1, with D maybe TRBD2 (6 bases). The germline CDR1 and CDR2 sequences are MNHEY and SMNVEV (reference sequence). Between the trimmed V and J ends, which lost 5 bases and 8 bases, there was a span of 13 bases. CDR3 length: 13 residues.

This chain joins TRBV27 and TRBJ2-1, with 11 bases aligning to TRBD2. V was clipped by 4 bases and J by 3 bases; unmatched bases: 5. CDR3 length equals 16 residues. Germline CDR1 is MNHEY and CDR2 is SMNVEV (reference sequence). DNA of the CDR3: TGTGCCAGCAGTTCCCCGGGACTAGCGGTCTACAATGAGCAGTTCTTC. Translating it yields CASSSPGLAVYNEQFF.

The rearrangement links TRBV6-5 to TRBJ1-2, with no clear D. CDR3 length: 15 amino acids. CDR1 is MNHEY, CDR2 SVGAGI, per germline. Trimming took off 0 bases at V and 0 bases at J, with 8 bases between the two ends. The CDR3 DNA reads TGTGCCAGCAGTTACTCGACATTCTCTAACTATGGCTACACCTTC. This gives the protein CASSYSTFSNYGYTF.

The chain couples TRBV11-3 to TRBJ1-1, with TRBD1 matching 7 bases. The J segment lost 11 bases and the V segment lost 3 bases, leaving 6 bases of the junction unmatched. The CDR3 spans 12 residues. The germline V gene has CDR1 SGHNT and CDR2 YENEEA. CDR3 in DNA: TGTGCCAGCAGCTTGGGTACAGGGGCGGCTTTCTTT. Its protein is CASSLGTGAAFF.

The genes are TRBV7-2 and TRBJ2-7; tentative D call: TRBD1 (6 bases). The CDR3 has 15 amino acids. The V gene's germline CDR1 is SGHTA and CDR2 FQGNSA. The V end was cut by 1 base, the J end by 2 bases, with 12 bases between. The chain's CDR3 is CASSLGGTTTYEQYF. The CDR3 DNA reads TGTGCCAGCAGCTTAGGGGGGACAACAACCTACGAGCAGTACTTC.

The chain has TRBV6-6 and TRBJ1-2, with 7 positions matching TRBD1. The germline gives CDR1 MNHNY, CDR2 SVGAGI (reference sequence). The CDR3 has 13 residues. V dropped 6 bases and J dropped 8; count of bases not matched to a gene: 9. This CDR3 reads CASSPTGVGGYTF. Written as DNA, the CDR3 is TGTGCCAGCAGCCCAACAGGGGTTGGAGGCTACACCTTC.

V and J are TRBV9 and TRBJ2-7; 9 bases match TRBD1. CDR1 and CDR2 (germline): SGDLS, YYNGEE. Trimming removed 0 bases from V and 4 bases from J; junction bases left unmatched: 2. The CDR3 contains 14 residues. CDR3 residues: CASSVGGQGYEQYF. In DNA, the CDR3 is TGTGCCAGCAGCGTAGGGGGACAGGGATACGAGCAGTACTTC.

V usage is TRBV19 and J usage is TRBJ2-6; no definite D call. This CDR3 contains 14 residues. V lost 5 bases, J lost 0 bases, and 5 bases lay in between. Per germline, CDR1 LNHDA and CDR2 SQIVND (reference sequence). The CDR3 nucleotides are TGTGCCAGTAGTCCTCGCTCTGGGGCCAACGTCCTGACTTTC. It encodes CASSPRSGANVLTF.

This clone was seen a single time. The chain couples TRBV9 to TRBJ1-1, with D possibly TRBD1 on 6 matching bases. V was shortened by 3 bases and J by 2 bases, with 14 bases between the two germline ends. Germline V gene sequence: CDR1 SGDLS, CDR2 YYNGEE. The CDR3 length is 15 residues. CDR3 loop: CASSAEGHPNTEAFF. The DNA for the CDR3 is TGTGCCAGCAGCGCAGAGGGACATCCAAACACTGAAGCTTTCTTT. The full variable domain, its missing parts supplied by reference TRBV9 and TRBJ1-1, is DSGVTQTPKHLITATGQRVTLRCSPRSGDLSVYWYQQSLDQGLQFLIQYYNGEERAKGNILERFSAQQFPDLHSELNLSSLELGDSALYFCASSAEGHPNTEAFFGQGTRLTVV.

In this sample, this clone turned up once. J is TRBJ1-3 and V is TRBV7-6; possibly TRBD1 for D (5 bases). The germline gives CDR1 SGHVS, CDR2 FNYEAQ. V was pared by 6 bases and J by 2 bases, with 8 bases between. The CDR3 totals 13 residues. As DNA, the CDR3 is TGTGCCAGCAGGGCAGGGACTGGAAACACCATATATTTT. It is translated as CASRAGTGNTIYF.

The chain recombines TRBV5-1 with TRBJ1-1; 9 bases match TRBD1. The CDR3 is 14 residues long. With V trimmed by 2 bases and J by 4 bases, 3 bases remained unmatched. Germline loops: CDR1 SGHRS, CDR2 YFSETQ. The CDR3 DNA is TGCGCCAGCAGCTTACAGGGGGCGATCACTGAAGCTTTCTTT. Amino acids: CASSLQGAITEAFF.

The V and J genes are TRBV19 and TRBJ1-2, with 10 nucleotides matching TRBD1. V shed 5 bases, J shed 6 bases, and the junction held 9 bases outside the gene matches. Germline CDR1 is LNHDA and CDR2 is SQIVND (reference sequence). The CDR3 consists of 15 residues. CDR3 loop: CASSLTGQGNDGYTF. Written as DNA, the CDR3 is TGTGCCAGTAGTCTCACGGGACAGGGGAACGATGGCTACACCTTC. Complete variable domain (other parts from reference TRBV19 and TRBJ1-2): DGGITQSPKYLFRKEGQNVTLSCEQNLNHDAMYWYRQDPGQGLRLIYYSQIVNDFQKGDIAEGYSVSREKKESFPLTVTSAQKNPTAFYLCASSLTGQGNDGYTFGSGTRLTVV.

This clone has a handful of counts. V gene TRBV20-1 combines with J gene TRBJ1-1, with D tentatively TRBD1 (6 bases). CDR1 and CDR2 (germline): DFQATT, SNEGSKA (reference sequence). The ends were cut back, 3 bases at V and 7 bases at J, with 12 bases in the middle. The CDR3 has 12 residues. The CDR3 DNA follows: TGCAGTGCTAGTCCATGGACAGATGAAGCTTTCTTT. The encoded protein is CSASPWTDEAFF.

The table lists this clone with a count of one. The chain recombines TRBV5-1 with TRBJ2-5; D gene ambiguous. With 1 base removed from V and 3 bases from J, the gap between germline ends came to 10 bases. Germline V lookup: CDR1 SGHRS, CDR2 YFSETQ. The CDR3 is made up of 14 amino acids. The CDR3 spells CASSLMAEKETQYF. The CDR3, as DNA: TGCGCCAGCAGCTTGATGGCAGAAAAAGAGACCCAGTACTTC. The entire variable domain, with the rest obtained from reference TRBV5-1 and TRBJ2-5, is as follows: KAGVTQTPRYLIKTRGQQVTLSCSPISGHRSVSWYQQTPGQGLQFLFEYFSETQRNKGNFPGRFSGRQFSNSRSEMNVSTLELGDSALYLCASSLMAEKETQYFGPGTRLLVL.

The chain has TRBV29-1 and TRBJ2-7, with unresolved D. The length of the CDR3 is 16 residues. CDR1 and CDR2 from the germline V gene are SQVTM and ANQGSEA. Trimming stripped 1 base from V and 3 bases from J, with 19 bases between. CDR3 in amino acids: CSVEVQPGGGSYEQYF. The CDR3 DNA sequence: TGCAGCGTTGAAGTCCAACCGGGTGGCGGAAGCTACGAGCAGTACTTC.

This chain links TRBV11-3 with TRBJ2-5, with D perhaps matching TRBD2 (5 bases). Germline CDR1 reads SGHNT; CDR2 reads YENEEA. The CDR3 length is 16 residues. V was clipped by 2 bases and J by 5 bases, with 18 bases between them. This CDR3 reads CASSLTGVPGLETQYF. In DNA, the CDR3 is TGTGCCAGCAGCTTAACCGGGGTCCCGGGATTGGAGACCCAGTACTTC.

The V call is TRBV4-1, the J call TRBJ2-7, with TRBD2 matching over 7 bases. Germline V gene data show CDR1 as MGHRA and CDR2 as YSYEKL. This CDR3 contains 16 residues. V lost 0 bases to trimming and J lost 3 bases; unmatched junction nucleotides: 8. CDR3 residues: CASSQDLGGNVYEQYF. The CDR3 DNA reads TGCGCCAGCAGCCAAGATCTCGGGGGGAACGTCTACGAGCAGTACTTC.

The gene calls are TRBV6-5 and TRBJ2-7; maybe TRBD2 (6 bases). The germline V and J ends were trimmed by 6 bases and 3 bases, with 18 bases remaining between them. Looked up from germline, CDR1 is MNHEY and CDR2 is SVGAGI. There are 15 residues in the CDR3. CDR3 DNA: TGTGCCAGCAGGGAGGGCGCGGGACGAGGCTACGAGCAGTACTTC. It yields the protein CASREGAGRGYEQYF.